This TCR beta chain stems from a study of OX40 agonist ivuxolimab in advanced cancers. Study-level background: In this trial design, patients received ivuxolimab intravenously at 0.01 to 10 mg/kg every 2 weeks.

Profiled with immunoSEQ multiplex PCR; TCRdb holds only in-frame clones, not every one. The sample has about 60,000 clones; roughly 87% are singletons. This TCR derives from an adult with an advanced solid tumor such as melanoma, head and neck, liver or kidney cancer. Sample: CD4+ or CD8+ T cells sorted from blood, taken in a trial of the OX40 agonist ivuxolimab.

The CDR3 nucleotides read TGTGCCAGCAGCGTAGAGCTAGCGGGAACCAATGAGCAGTTCTTC. Its translation is CASSVELAGTNEQFF. The V gene is TRBV9, the J gene TRBJ2-1; TRBD2 matches at 9 bases. Per germline, CDR1 SGDLS and CDR2 YYNGEE. The V and J ends lost 0 bases and 6 bases, in that order; junction bases with no gene match: 4. The CDR3 has 15 residues.